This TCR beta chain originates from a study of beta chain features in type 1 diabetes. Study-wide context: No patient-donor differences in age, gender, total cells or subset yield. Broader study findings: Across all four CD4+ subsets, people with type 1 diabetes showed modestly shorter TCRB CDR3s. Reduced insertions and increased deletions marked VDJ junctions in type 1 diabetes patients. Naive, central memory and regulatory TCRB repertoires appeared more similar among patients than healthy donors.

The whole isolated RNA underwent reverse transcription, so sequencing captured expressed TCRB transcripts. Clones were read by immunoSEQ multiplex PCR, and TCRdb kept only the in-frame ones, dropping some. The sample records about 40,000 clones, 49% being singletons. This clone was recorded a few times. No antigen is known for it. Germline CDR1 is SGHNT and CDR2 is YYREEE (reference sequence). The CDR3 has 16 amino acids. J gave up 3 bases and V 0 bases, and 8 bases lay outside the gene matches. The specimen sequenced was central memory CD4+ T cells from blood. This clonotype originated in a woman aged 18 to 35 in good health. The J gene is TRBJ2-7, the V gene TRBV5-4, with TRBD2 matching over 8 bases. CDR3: CASSLGGSGGGYEQYF. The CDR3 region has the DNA TGTGCCAGCAGCTTGGGAGGTTCGGGGGGGGGCTACGAGCAGTACTTC.